A selection of T cell receptor beta chains follows, all from one sample in a study of radiotherapy plus CTLA-4 blockade in lung cancer. The table came from immunoSEQ multiplex PCR; TCRdb's copy has only in-frame clones and leaves some out. The sample has about 45,000 clones; 73% are singletons. The sample here was peripheral blood, taken from a patient treated with radiotherapy plus ipilimumab. These receptors came from a human donor with non-small cell lung cancer who had a complete response to radiotherapy plus ipilimumab. Each CDR3 is given with its conserved first and last residue. A D gene is named only where the DNA matches it firmly. Size tells how often a clone was seen (once, few, many) or the class of an expanded clone, and some rows leave it out.

clone size: NA; V gene: TRBV13; D gene: TRBD1; J gene: TRBJ2-7; CDR3 DNA: TGTGCCAGCAGCGCCCGGACAGGGGGCTTTAGGGAGCAGTACTTC; CDR3 protein: CASSARTGGFREQYF
clone size: NA; V gene: TRBV10-3; D gene: NA; J gene: TRBJ2-3; CDR3 DNA: TGTGCCATCAGTGATTACGAGGGCACAGATACGCAGTATTTT; CDR3 protein: CAISDYEGTDTQYF
clone size: few; V gene: TRBV6-5; D gene: NA; J gene: TRBJ1-5; CDR3 DNA: TGTGCCAGCAGTTACTCTCCGAACAACAATCAGCCCCAGCATTTT; CDR3 protein: CASSYSPNNNQPQHF
clone size: NA; V gene: TRBV10-2; D gene: NA; J gene: TRBJ2-5; CDR3 DNA: TGCGCCAGCAGAGGAGCCCCTCAAGAGACCCAGTACTTC; CDR3 protein: CASRGAPQETQYF
clone size: few; V gene: TRBV28; D gene: NA; J gene: TRBJ1-5; CDR3 DNA: TGTGCCAGCAGTTTTTCAGGCCGGGGTGGTCAGCCCCAGCATTTT; CDR3 protein: CASSFSGRGGQPQHF
clone size: NA; V gene: TRBV19; D gene: TRBD2; J gene: TRBJ2-7; CDR3 DNA: TGTGCCAGTAGCCTGGGACTACTCTACGAGCAGTACTTC; CDR3 protein: CASSLGLLYEQYF
clone size: NA; V gene: TRBV21-1; D gene: NA; J gene: TRBJ1-6; CDR3 DNA: TGTGCCAGCAGCCGGCGGGCGAATTCACCCCTCCACTTT; CDR3 protein: CASSRRANSPLHF
clone size: NA; V gene: TRBV28; D gene: NA; J gene: TRBJ1-2; CDR3 DNA: TGTGCCAGCAGCCAGGGAGGGAGGGCAAACTTC; CDR3 protein: CASSQGGRANF
clone size: NA; V gene: TRBV6-1; D gene: NA; J gene: TRBJ1-1; CDR3 DNA: TGTGCCAGCAGGAGGGAGGGACGGAGCACTGAAGCTTTCTTT; CDR3 protein: CASRREGRSTEAFF
clone size: NA; V gene: TRBV4-2; D gene: NA; J gene: TRBJ1-1; CDR3 DNA: TGTGCCAGCAGCCCGGGGTCGGGGTTGAACACTGAAGCTTTCTTT; CDR3 protein: CASSPGSGLNTEAFF
clone size: few; V gene: TRBV29-1; D gene: TRBD1; J gene: TRBJ2-1; CDR3 DNA: TGCAGCGTTGAAGCCGGGACAGGGCATAGTAATGAGCAGTTCTTC; CDR3 protein: CSVEAGTGHSNEQFF
clone size: NA; V gene: TRBV19; D gene: NA; J gene: TRBJ2-3; CDR3 DNA: TGTGCCAGTAGTATATTGGGCAGCACAGATACGCAGTATTTT; CDR3 protein: CASSILGSTDTQYF
clone size: NA; V gene: TRBV4-1; D gene: NA; J gene: TRBJ2-1; CDR3 DNA: TGCGCCAGCAGCCTAAGCGAAGCGAGCTCCTACAATGAGCAGTTCTTC; CDR3 protein: CASSLSEASSYNEQFF
clone size: few; V gene: TRBV5-4; D gene: TRBD1; J gene: TRBJ1-2; CDR3 DNA: TGTGCCAGCAGCCTAGACAGGGAACATGGCTACACCTTC; CDR3 protein: CASSLDREHGYTF
clone size: NA; V gene: TRBV7-9; D gene: NA; J gene: TRBJ2-2; CDR3 DNA: TGTGCCAGCGGGATCGGACATATAGACACCGGGGAGCTGTTTTTT; CDR3 protein: CASGIGHIDTGELFF
clone size: few; V gene: TRBV9; D gene: TRBD1; J gene: TRBJ1-2; CDR3 DNA: TGTGCCAGCAGCGCTTTGACAGGGGGCGGCTACACCTTC; CDR3 protein: CASSALTGGGYTF
clone size: NA; V gene: TRBV5-1; D gene: NA; J gene: TRBJ2-7; CDR3 DNA: TGCGCCAGCAGCTTGACGTCGAGCTCCTACGAGCAGTACTTC; CDR3 protein: CASSLTSSSYEQYF
clone size: few; V gene: TRBV2; D gene: TRBD1; J gene: TRBJ2-5; CDR3 DNA: TGTGCCAGCAGTTGGACAGGGGCCGGTGAGACCCAGTACTTC; CDR3 protein: CASSWTGAGETQYF
clone size: NA; V gene: TRBV4-2; D gene: NA; J gene: TRBJ2-3; CDR3 DNA: TGTGCCAGCAGCCATCTCGGGTTGACAGATACGCAGTATTTT; CDR3 protein: CASSHLGLTDTQYF
clone size: few; V gene: TRBV5-5; D gene: NA; J gene: TRBJ2-1; CDR3 DNA: TGTGCCAGCAGCTTGGTTGGCAGGGCGAATGAGCAGTTCTTC; CDR3 protein: CASSLVGRANEQFF
clone size: NA; V gene: TRBV9; D gene: TRBD1; J gene: TRBJ2-5; CDR3 DNA: TGTGCCAGCAGCGTAGGCGGCAGGGGGCGCGGAGAGACCCAGTACTTC; CDR3 protein: CASSVGGRGRGETQYF
clone size: NA; V gene: TRBV6-1; D gene: NA; J gene: TRBJ2-3; CDR3 DNA: TGTGCCAGCACTAGGGGAGATACGCAGTATTTT; CDR3 protein: CASTRGDTQYF
clone size: few; V gene: TRBV6-6; D gene: NA; J gene: TRBJ1-1; CDR3 DNA: TGTGCCAGCAGTTACTCTCCGGGAACTGAAGCTTTCTTT; CDR3 protein: CASSYSPGTEAFF
clone size: few; V gene: TRBV7-8; D gene: NA; J gene: TRBJ2-7; CDR3 DNA: TGTGCCAGCAGCTCCCGAACCTCCTACGAGCAGTACTTC; CDR3 protein: CASSSRTSYEQYF
clone size: NA; V gene: TRBV10-3; D gene: TRBD2; J gene: TRBJ2-1; CDR3 DNA: TGTGCCATCCGCGCTAGCGGGGGGCCGGACGACCACGATGAGCAGTTCTTC; CDR3 protein: CAIRASGGPDDHDEQFF
clone size: NA; V gene: TRBV6-6; D gene: TRBD2; J gene: TRBJ2-7; CDR3 DNA: TGTGCCAGCAGTTACCCGGGGGGGGCCTACGAGCAGTACTTC; CDR3 protein: CASSYPGGAYEQYF
clone size: NA; V gene: TRBV4-3; D gene: NA; J gene: TRBJ1-6; CDR3 DNA: TGCGCCAGCAGCCAATCGACAGCCAGCTCCTATAATTCACCCCTCCACTTT; CDR3 protein: CASSQSTASSYNSPLHF
clone size: NA; V gene: TRBV28; D gene: NA; J gene: TRBJ1-2; CDR3 DNA: TGTGCCAGCAGTTCACAGGGTGGTGGCTACACCTTC; CDR3 protein: CASSSQGGGYTF
clone size: NA; V gene: TRBV2; D gene: TRBD1; J gene: TRBJ1-6; CDR3 DNA: TGTGCCAGCAGGTCCCAGGGGGCGATGTATTCACCCCTCCACTTT; CDR3 protein: CASRSQGAMYSPLHF
clone size: NA; V gene: TRBV6-5; D gene: NA; J gene: TRBJ2-7; CDR3 DNA: TGTGCCAGCAACGGGCCCGGGACTCTATCCTACGAGCAGTACTTC; CDR3 protein: CASNGPGTLSYEQYF
clone size: NA; V gene: TRBV27; D gene: TRBD1; J gene: TRBJ1-1; CDR3 DNA: TGTGCCAGCAGTTACCGACAGGGGGCGACTGAAGCTTTCTTT; CDR3 protein: CASSYRQGATEAFF
clone size: NA; V gene: TRBV6-5; D gene: NA; J gene: TRBJ2-6; CDR3 DNA: TGTGCCAGCAGTGGCAGGGTCTCTGGGGCCAACGTCCTGACTTTC; CDR3 protein: CASSGRVSGANVLTF
clone size: NA; V gene: TRBV5-1; D gene: TRBD1; J gene: TRBJ1-6; CDR3 DNA: TGCGCCAGCAGCTTCGGAGGGGGCGCAAATAATTCACCCCTCCACTTT; CDR3 protein: CASSFGGGANNSPLHF
clone size: NA; V gene: TRBV12-5; D gene: TRBD2; J gene: TRBJ2-7; CDR3 DNA: TGTGCTTCCAAGCAGGGAGGGCGACTCTACGAGCAGTACTTC; CDR3 protein: CASKQGGRLYEQYF
clone size: NA; V gene: TRBV5-6; D gene: NA; J gene: TRBJ1-1; CDR3 DNA: TGTGCCAGCAGGAAACTCGGAGGGCCCCAAACTGAAGCTTTCTTT; CDR3 protein: CASRKLGGPQTEAFF
clone size: few; V gene: TRBV5-1; D gene: TRBD2; J gene: TRBJ2-7; CDR3 DNA: TGCGCCAGCAGACTAGCGGGAGCGTACGAGCAGTACTTC; CDR3 protein: CASRLAGAYEQYF
clone size: NA; V gene: TRBV7-9; D gene: NA; J gene: TRBJ1-6; CDR3 DNA: TGTGCCAGCAGCTTAAATCAGTACTCACCCCTCCACTTT; CDR3 protein: CASSLNQYSPLHF
clone size: NA; V gene: TRBV6-5; D gene: NA; J gene: TRBJ1-2; CDR3 DNA: TGTGCCAGCACCGCAGGGAACTATGGCTACACCTTC; CDR3 protein: CASTAGNYGYTF
clone size: few; V gene: TRBV5-1; D gene: NA; J gene: TRBJ2-7; CDR3 DNA: TGCGCCAGCAGCGAACAGGGTTTACCCTACGAGCAGTACTTC; CDR3 protein: CASSEQGLPYEQYF
clone size: NA; V gene: TRBV4-2; D gene: NA; J gene: TRBJ2-5; CDR3 DNA: TGTGCCAGCAGCCAAGAACAGCAAAGGCAAGAGACCCAGTACTTC; CDR3 protein: CASSQEQQRQETQYF
clone size: medium-sized; V gene: TRBV4-3; D gene: NA; J gene: TRBJ1-4; CDR3 DNA: TGCGCCAGCAGCCAAGATGGGTGGGGGGGCGCAACTAATGAAAAACTGTTTTTT; CDR3 protein: CASSQDGWGGATNEKLFF
clone size: NA; V gene: TRBV5-1; D gene: NA; J gene: TRBJ1-1; CDR3 DNA: TGCGCCAGCAGCGGGGAAGGGGTGAGAACTGAAGCTTTCTTT; CDR3 protein: CASSGEGVRTEAFF
clone size: few; V gene: TRBV6-1; D gene: TRBD2; J gene: TRBJ2-1; CDR3 DNA: TGTGCCAGCAGTGGTTCGGGAGGGTTCGATGAGCAGTTCTTC; CDR3 protein: CASSGSGGFDEQFF
clone size: few; V gene: TRBV7-9; D gene: TRBD1; J gene: TRBJ1-5; CDR3 DNA: TGTGCCAGCACCGGGACAGGGGATAGCAATCAGCCCCAGCATTTT; CDR3 protein: CASTGTGDSNQPQHF
clone size: NA; V gene: TRBV28; D gene: TRBD1; J gene: TRBJ2-7; CDR3 DNA: TGTGCCAGCAGGTGGGACAGGAGCTCCTACGAGCAGTACTTC; CDR3 protein: CASRWDRSSYEQYF
clone size: medium-sized; V gene: TRBV10-1; D gene: NA; J gene: TRBJ2-7; CDR3 DNA: TGCGCCAGCGGCACGGGACAAGGGATCTACGAGCAGTACTTC; CDR3 protein: CASGTGQGIYEQYF
clone size: NA; V gene: TRBV6-5; D gene: TRBD1; J gene: TRBJ2-5; CDR3 DNA: TGTGCCAGCAGTTTTAGACAGGGACAAGAGACCCAGTACTTC; CDR3 protein: CASSFRQGQETQYF
clone size: NA; V gene: TRBV11-2; D gene: TRBD1; J gene: TRBJ2-7; CDR3 DNA: TGTGCCAGTACCACAGGGGGATTAGCCGAGCAGTACTTC; CDR3 protein: CASTTGGLAEQYF
clone size: NA; V gene: TRBV6-5; D gene: TRBD1; J gene: TRBJ2-7; CDR3 DNA: TGTGCCAGCAGTTACTCGACAGGGGCCTACGAGCAGTACTTC; CDR3 protein: CASSYSTGAYEQYF
clone size: NA; V gene: TRBV5-1; D gene: NA; J gene: TRBJ2-2; CDR3 DNA: TGCGCCAGCAGCTTGGCGGTGTCCGGGGAGCTGTTTTTT; CDR3 protein: CASSLAVSGELFF
clone size: NA; V gene: TRBV2; D gene: NA; J gene: TRBJ2-7; CDR3 DNA: TGTGCCAGCAGTCTAGAAACCTACGAGCAGTACTTC; CDR3 protein: CASSLETYEQYF
clone size: few; V gene: TRBV5-1; D gene: TRBD1; J gene: TRBJ2-2; CDR3 DNA: TGTGCCAGCAGCTTGGAAGCAGGGGGTGTAACCGGGGAGCTGTTTTTT; CDR3 protein: CASSLEAGGVTGELFF
clone size: NA; V gene: TRBV19; D gene: NA; J gene: TRBJ2-3; CDR3 DNA: TGTGCCAGTATGGACTCGACTAGCACAGATACGCAGTATTTT; CDR3 protein: CASMDSTSTDTQYF